This is a list of T cell receptor beta chains from one sample in a study of cytomegalovirus exposure and HLA in healthy donors. Generated by immunoSEQ multiplex PCR, the TCRdb table keeps only in-frame clones and is missing some. The sample carries about 190,000 clones, 84% recorded once. Sequencing input: PBMCs. These receptor sequences come from a boy aged 10-17 years in good health and CMV-seronegative. Each CDR3 is given with its conserved first and last residue. A D gene is named only where the DNA matches it firmly. Clone size is shown for a subset of rows, as once, few, many or a class of expanded clone.

clone_size j_call d_call v_call cdr3_aa cdr3_nt
- TRBJ1-5 - TRBV21-1 CASPEAGGDQPQHF TGTGCCAGCCCAGAGGCCGGCGGGGATCAGCCCCAGCATTTT
once TRBJ1-4 - TRBV7-8 CASTPSGVNEKLFF TGTGCCAGCACCCCTTCCGGGGTTAATGAAAAACTGTTTTTT
- TRBJ1-2 - TRBV6-1 CASSAAGENYGYTF TGTGCCAGCAGCGCCGCCGGGGAGAACTATGGCTACACCTTC
- TRBJ2-3 TRBD2 TRBV6-1 CASSESAGGTDTQYF TGTGCCAGCAGTGAAAGTGCGGGGGGCACAGATACGCAGTATTTT
- TRBJ1-2 - TRBV9 CASSVSADTTYGYTF TGTGCCAGCAGCGTCAGCGCGGACACTACGTATGGCTACACCTTC
- TRBJ1-2 TRBD1 TRBV9 CASSPQGARHGYTF TGTGCCAGCAGCCCCCAGGGGGCACGCCATGGCTACACCTTC
- TRBJ2-1 TRBD2 TRBV6-1 CATPLSGLARNEQFF TGTGCCACCCCCCTATCCGGACTAGCAAGGAATGAGCAGTTCTTC
- TRBJ2-7 - TRBV5-4 CASSLEAGNYEQYF TGTGCCAGCAGCTTGGAGGCAGGGAACTACGAGCAGTACTTC
- TRBJ2-7 - TRBV6-1 CASSEYYEQYF TGTGCCAGCAGTGAATACTACGAGCAGTACTTC
- TRBJ2-3 - TRBV5-5 CASSRGAITDTQYF TGTGCCAGCAGCCGGGGGGCGATCACAGATACGCAGTATTTT
- TRBJ1-4 TRBD1 TRBV6-5 CASRGTGANEKLFF TGTGCCAGCAGGGGGACAGGGGCTAATGAAAAACTGTTTTTT
- TRBJ2-1 TRBD2 TRBV27 CASSGNGERGNRPDEQFF TGTGCCAGCAGCGGAAACGGGGAGCGGGGAAACAGGCCGGATGAGCAGTTCTTC
- TRBJ2-7 TRBD2 TRBV4-1 CASSQGLAGDYEQYF TGCGCCAGCAGCCAAGGACTAGCGGGAGACTACGAGCAGTACTTC
- TRBJ2-1 - TRBV7-3 CASSFSSVNEQFF TGTGCCAGCAGCTTTTCTAGCGTCAATGAGCAGTTCTTC
- TRBJ2-5 TRBD2 TRBV19 CASSTGLAGGGTQYF TGTGCCAGTAGTACCGGACTAGCGGGGGGAGGGACCCAGTACTTC
- TRBJ2-7 TRBD1 TRBV10-1 CASSESGQVGSYEQYF TGCGCCAGCAGTGAGTCCGGACAGGTTGGCTCCTACGAGCAGTACTTC
- TRBJ2-4 TRBD1 TRBV5-4 CASSLEARGPENIQYF TGTGCCAGCAGCTTGGAGGCCAGGGGGCCGGAAAACATTCAGTACTTC
- TRBJ2-1 - TRBV5-6 CASSPENRDEQFF TGTGCCAGCAGCCCGGAGAACCGGGATGAGCAGTTCTTC
once TRBJ2-7 - TRBV11-3 CASSLGRVPYEQYF TGTGCCAGCAGCTTAGGCAGGGTACCCTACGAGCAGTACTTC
- TRBJ2-3 TRBD2 TRBV6-4 CASSDSASGGTDTQYF TGTGCCAGCAGTGACTCCGCTAGCGGAGGCACAGATACGCAGTATTTT
- TRBJ2-7 TRBD2 TRBV28 CASWTSGIYEQYF TGTGCCAGCTGGACTAGCGGGATCTACGAGCAGTACTTC
few TRBJ2-7 TRBD1 TRBV2 CASSSGTDSYEQYF TGTGCCAGCAGCTCCGGGACAGACTCCTACGAGCAGTACTTC
- TRBJ2-2 - TRBV19 CASSRAIYTGELFF TGTGCCAGTAGTAGGGCTATATACACCGGGGAGCTGTTTTTT
- TRBJ2-1 - TRBV9 CASSVVEVIAANEQFF TGTGCCAGCAGCGTAGTGGAGGTGATAGCGGCCAATGAGCAGTTCTTC
- TRBJ2-5 TRBD1 TRBV9 CASSSSGTGVTQYF TGTGCCAGCAGCTCGTCCGGGACAGGGGTGACCCAGTACTTC
- TRBJ1-2 - TRBV4-3 CASSQSIRKSQAF TGCGCCAGCAGCCAATCGATTCGAAAGTCACAAGCCTTC
- TRBJ2-7 TRBD1 TRBV5-1 CASTGRGTGHHEQYF TGCGCCAGCACCGGACGCGGGACAGGGCACCACGAGCAGTACTTC
- TRBJ2-3 TRBD2 TRBV28 CASRPGLGTDTQYF TGTGCCAGCAGGCCGGGACTAGGGACAGATACGCAGTATTTT
- TRBJ1-1 - TRBV5-4 CASSLAGVPIPTEAFF TGTGCCAGCAGCTTGGCCGGTGTCCCCATTCCCACTGAAGCTTTCTTT
few TRBJ2-7 TRBD1 TRBV6-5 CASGEWDSYEQYF TGTGCCAGTGGAGAGTGGGACAGCTACGAGCAGTACTTC
- TRBJ1-1 - TRBV20-1 CSASSGSEAFF TGCAGTGCTAGCTCAGGGTCTGAAGCTTTCTTT
- TRBJ2-3 - TRBV7-2 CASSLSRTRGTDTQYF TGTGCCAGCAGCTTATCTCGGACAAGGGGCACAGATACGCAGTATTTT
- TRBJ1-3 - TRBV18 CASSPTPSIGNTIYF TGTGCCAGCTCACCGACACCATCGATCGGAAACACCATATATTTT
- TRBJ2-7 - TRBV6-1 CASSASGRNYEQYF TGTGCCAGCAGTGCGAGCGGGCGAAACTACGAGCAGTACTTC
- TRBJ2-7 - TRBV7-9 CASSFPLTYEQYF TGTGCCAGCAGCTTCCCCCTAACCTACGAGCAGTACTTC
once TRBJ2-1 - TRBV7-2 CASSLKSSYNEQFF TGTGCCAGCAGCCTGAAGAGCTCCTACAATGAGCAGTTCTTC
once TRBJ2-2 TRBD2 TRBV6-5 CASWGLVQNTGELFF TGTGCCAGCTGGGGACTAGTCCAAAACACCGGGGAGCTGTTTTTT
- TRBJ2-7 TRBD1 TRBV6-5 CASRAGGPPYEQYF TGTGCCAGCAGAGCAGGGGGCCCTCCCTACGAGCAGTACTTC
- TRBJ1-2 - TRBV5-4 CASSLGTVFYGYTF TGTGCCAGCAGCTTGGGGACAGTTTTTTATGGCTACACCTTC
- TRBJ2-7 - TRBV11-2 CASSFGGETYEQYF TGTGCCAGCAGCTTTGGAGGGGAGACCTACGAGCAGTACTTC
- TRBJ2-7 TRBD2 TRBV7-2 CASSLAGTNPSYEQYF TGTGCCAGCAGCTTAGCAGGGACTAACCCCTCCTACGAGCAGTACTTC
- TRBJ1-2 - TRBV19 CASTSTGTNYGYTF TGTGCCAGTACCTCGACAGGAACCAACTATGGCTACACCTTC
- TRBJ2-1 TRBD2 TRBV18 CASSPGTSGSNEQFF TGTGCCAGCTCACCCGGGACTAGCGGGAGCAATGAGCAGTTCTTC
- TRBJ2-2 TRBD1 TRBV2 CASSEELLAGGMGELFF TGTGCCAGCAGTGAAGAGCTACTGGCAGGGGGCATGGGGGAGCTGTTTTTT
- TRBJ1-5 TRBD1 TRBV4-1 CASSQGDRGNQPQHF TGCGCCAGCAGCCAAGGGGACAGGGGCAATCAGCCCCAGCATTTT
- TRBJ2-7 TRBD2 TRBV2 CASKRLAGGIDEQYF TGTGCCAGCAAAAGACTAGCGGGAGGGATCGACGAGCAGTACTTC
- TRBJ2-5 - TRBV2 CASSEGGPQETQYF TGTGCCAGCAGTGAAGGGGGCCCCCAAGAGACCCAGTACTTC
- TRBJ2-7 TRBD2 TRBV5-1 CASSLVAGGYEQYF TGCGCCAGCAGCTTGGTAGCGGGAGGCTACGAGCAGTACTTC
- TRBJ1-1 TRBD1 TRBV28 CASSWGQGPTEAFF TGTGCCAGCAGTTGGGGACAGGGTCCCACTGAAGCTTTCTTT
- TRBJ1-4 - TRBV5-1 CASSLKRGEKLFF TGCGCCAGCAGCTTAAAAAGAGGTGAAAAACTGTTTTTT
- TRBJ1-1 TRBD1 TRBV9 CASSASDRGWGEAFF TGTGCCAGCAGCGCCTCCGACAGGGGGTGGGGTGAAGCTTTCTTT